The rows below give T cell receptor beta chains drawn from one sample of a study of T cell responses to AZD1222 COVID-19 vaccine. Using immunoSEQ multiplex PCR, the repertoire was profiled, and TCRdb retains in-frame clones only, with some absent. Of about 120,000 clones listed, 90% to 95% are singletons. Sequencing was performed on peripheral blood, taken on day 0 of AZD1222 vaccination. The receptors here all came from an adult in good health. The CDR3 runs from the conserved cysteine through the conserved F or W. The D gene is left open where the match is weak. Clone size, where shown, is once, few, many, or a class for clones that have expanded.

J gene	clone size	D gene	V gene	CDR3 length	CDR3 DNA	CDR3 protein
TRBJ2-7	-	TRBD1	TRBV19	14	TGTGCCAGTAGTCTCGGACAGGGGGGGTACGAGCAGTACTTC	CASSLGQGGYEQYF
TRBJ1-2	-	TRBD1	TRBV19	14	TGTGCCAGTAGTATCCGACAGGGTAACTATGGCTACACCTTC	CASSIRQGNYGYTF
TRBJ2-7	-	TRBD1	TRBV11-2	16	TGTGCCAGCACCCGGGGCCCCGGGACAGGGAAAAGCGAGCAGTACTTC	CASTRGPGTGKSEQYF
TRBJ2-2	-	-	TRBV5-1	16	TGCGCCAGCAGCTTGGCCGGGGTACAAGGGACCGGGGAGCTGTTTTTT	CASSLAGVQGTGELFF
TRBJ2-7	-	-	TRBV5-1	16	TGCGCCAGCAGCTTGGGTGAACAGGGCCTGTTCTACGAGCAGTACTTC	CASSLGEQGLFYEQYF
TRBJ1-2	-	-	TRBV6-5	15	TGTGCCAGCAGGCCTACTTGGGGGGCTAACTATGGCTACACCTTC	CASRPTWGANYGYTF
TRBJ2-3	once	-	TRBV5-1	15	TGCGCCAGCAGCTTGCCGAACCCAGGGGTAGATACGCAGTATTTT	CASSLPNPGVDTQYF
TRBJ1-3	-	TRBD1	TRBV7-9	15	TGTGCCAGCAGCTTAACACAGGGGGCTGGAAACACCATATATTTT	CASSLTQGAGNTIYF
TRBJ2-7	-	-	TRBV27	13	TGTGCCAGCAGTTTAGGGGGGGCAGGCGAGCAGTACTTC	CASSLGGAGEQYF
TRBJ1-4	-	-	TRBV28	13	TGTGCCAGCAGACAGGGTTATGGGGAAAAACTGTTTTTT	CASRQGYGEKLFF
TRBJ2-1	-	TRBD2	TRBV5-4	17	TGTGCCAGCAGCTTTGGTGGGACTAGCGGGACCTACAATGAGCAGTTCTTC	CASSFGGTSGTYNEQFF
TRBJ2-5	-	-	TRBV19	14	TGTGCCAGTAGTACTGATTGGTACCAAGAGACCCAGTACTTC	CASSTDWYQETQYF
TRBJ2-7	-	-	TRBV7-9	16	TGTGCCAGCAGCTTAGCTCTTCCGGGCCGAACCTACGAGCAGTACTTC	CASSLALPGRTYEQYF
TRBJ1-1	-	-	TRBV6-4	13	TGTGCCAGCAGCCGACAGCAGAACACTGAAGCTTTCTTT	CASSRQQNTEAFF
TRBJ1-2	-	-	TRBV29-1	14	TGCAGCGTTGAGAAGGACACGATTAACTATGGCTACACCTTC	CSVEKDTINYGYTF
TRBJ1-2	-	-	TRBV23-1	15	TGCGCCAGCAGTCAATCAGCGGGGCCTGATGATGGCTACACCTTC	CASSQSAGPDDGYTF
TRBJ2-7	-	-	TRBV29-1	12	TGCAGCGTTGCTGGTGACTCCTACGAGCAGTACTTC	CSVAGDSYEQYF
TRBJ1-2	-	-	TRBV3-1/TRBV3-2	17	TGTGCCAGCAGCCAAGAGGGGTCCCGGGGCCTTAACTATGGCTACACCTTC	CASSQEGSRGLNYGYTF
TRBJ2-7	-	-	TRBV18	14	TGTGCCAGCTCACCTCAGCAGGGAAATAACGAGCAGTACTTC	CASSPQQGNNEQYF
TRBJ1-1	once	-	TRBV12-3/TRBV12-4	13	TGTGCCAGCAGTTTTAATGGGGACACTGAAGCTTTCTTT	CASSFNGDTEAFF
TRBJ2-4	-	-	TRBV12-3/TRBV12-4	11	TGTGCCAGCAGTACTCGGGGCATTCAGTACTTC	CASSTRGIQYF
TRBJ2-5	-	-	TRBV11-2	14	TGTGCCAGCAGCCAACGCAATCAGGAAGAGACCCAGTACTTC	CASSQRNQEETQYF
TRBJ1-5	-	-	TRBV19	13	TGTGCCAGTAGTCTGACCCCCGGTCAGCCCCAGCATTTT	CASSLTPGQPQHF
TRBJ2-7	-	-	TRBV5-6	12	TGTGCCAGCAGCTTAGGGGTTGGCGAGCAGTACTTC	CASSLGVGEQYF
TRBJ1-1	-	-	TRBV24-1	13	TGTGCCACCAGTGACTGGACCCGCACTGAAGCTTTCTTT	CATSDWTRTEAFF
TRBJ2-1	-	TRBD2	TRBV4-1	17	TGCGCCAGCAGCCAAGAGGGTAAAGGACTAGCTTACAATGAGCAGTTCTTC	CASSQEGKGLAYNEQFF
TRBJ1-4	-	-	TRBV5-1	15	TGCGCCAGCAGCTTGGAGGGTTCGACTAATGAAAAACTGTTTTTT	CASSLEGSTNEKLFF
TRBJ1-5	-	-	TRBV19	13	TGTGCCAGTAGTATTGTTTGGGATCAGCCCCAGCATTTT	CASSIVWDQPQHF
TRBJ2-1	few	TRBD2	TRBV24-1	16	TGTGCCACCAGTGATTCTTTAGCGGGAGGGAGGAATGAGCAGTTCTTC	CATSDSLAGGRNEQFF
TRBJ2-5	-	-	TRBV28	15	TGTGCCAGCAGTTTAGGGCAGGGGGGTGAAGAGACCCAGTACTTC	CASSLGQGGEETQYF
TRBJ2-1	-	TRBD1	TRBV28	16	TGTGCCAGCAGTTTTAGAGCCGGGACAGGGGTTAATGAGCAGTTCTTC	CASSFRAGTGVNEQFF
TRBJ2-2	-	TRBD1	TRBV6-1	14	TGTGCCAGCAGTGAAGGGACAGGGGGCGGGGAGCTGTTTTTT	CASSEGTGGGELFF
TRBJ2-5	-	TRBD2	TRBV28	15	TGTGCCAGCAGGAATAGCGGGAGAGATGTTGAGACCCAGTACTTC	CASRNSGRDVETQYF
TRBJ2-2	-	TRBD1	TRBV25-1	14	TGTGCGTCTCAGACAGGGGGCTTCTCCGGGGAGCTGTTTTTT	CASQTGGFSGELFF
TRBJ1-5	-	TRBD1	TRBV6-5	16	TGTGCCAGCAGTTCAGCCTACAGGGGGCGTGTAGAGCCCCAGCATTTT	CASSSAYRGRVEPQHF
TRBJ2-5	-	-	TRBV19	13	TGTGCCAGTAGTATCGACGGGGAAGAGACCCAGTACTTC	CASSIDGEETQYF
TRBJ1-5	-	-	TRBV2	14	TGTGCCAGCAGCGGGACGAAGGGGCATCAGCCCCAGCATTTT	CASSGTKGHQPQHF
TRBJ1-2	-	-	TRBV27	14	TGTGCCAGCAGTTCTCATCAGGGCTATCAGGGCTACACCTTC	CASSSHQGYQGYTF
TRBJ1-5	-	-	TRBV4-1	16	TGCGCCAGCAGCCCGTCGCCGGGGCGTGGGGATCAGCCCCAGCATTTT	CASSPSPGRGDQPQHF
TRBJ1-6	-	-	TRBV4-1	14	TGCGCCAGCAGCCAAGTAGCTAGCGGGTCACCCCTCCACTTT	CASSQVASGSPLHF
TRBJ1-1	-	TRBD1	TRBV10-3	13	TGTGCCATCAGTACAGGAGACAGGGGGCCGGCTTTCTTT	CAISTGDRGPAFF
TRBJ2-7	-	-	TRBV19	11	TGTGCCAGTAGTGAGGGTTACGAGCAGTACTTC	CASSEGYEQYF
TRBJ2-7	-	-	TRBV7-9	11	TGTGCCAGCAGCCTCAACTACGAGCAGTACTTC	CASSLNYEQYF
TRBJ1-6	few	-	TRBV6-1	15	TGTGCCAGCAGTGAAGGGGCCGATAGCGTGTCACCCCTCCACTTT	CASSEGADSVSPLHF
TRBJ2-1	once	-	TRBV5-6	12	TGTGCCAGCAGCGTCTTCGCGAATGAGCAGTTCTTC	CASSVFANEQFF
TRBJ1-5	once	-	TRBV18	13	TGTGCCAGCTCACCTCAATGGGGTCAGCCCCAGCATTTT	CASSPQWGQPQHF
TRBJ2-2	once	TRBD2	TRBV19	16	TGTGCCAGTAGTTGGGGGGGGGACCCGGGCACCGGGGAGCTGTTTTTT	CASSWGGDPGTGELFF
TRBJ1-1	-	-	TRBV29-1	13	TGCAGCGTTGGAAGAGATATGAACACTGAAGCTTTCTTT	CSVGRDMNTEAFF
TRBJ2-1	-	TRBD1	TRBV15	17	TGTGCCACCAGCAGAATAAACCGGGACAGGGGCCTCTATGAGCAGTTCTTC	CATSRINRDRGLYEQFF
TRBJ2-5	-	-	TRBV5-6	12	TGTGCCAGCAGCCTTAATAAAGAGACCCAGTACTTC	CASSLNKETQYF
TRBJ2-1	once	TRBD1	TRBV4-1	15	TGCGCCAGCAGCCAAGATGGACAGGGCTGGGGTGAGCAGTTCTTC	CASSQDGQGWGEQFF
TRBJ2-4	-	-	TRBV29-1	10	TGCAGCGTTGGGGACTCGGTTCAGTACTTC	CSVGDSVQYF
TRBJ2-2	-	TRBD2	TRBV6-4	18	TGTGCCAGCAGCAGGACTAGCGGGAGAGGGCTTCGCACCGGGGAGCTGTTTTTT	CASSRTSGRGLRTGELFF
TRBJ2-3	-	TRBD2	TRBV28	16	TGTGCCAGCAGCCCCGAGTTAGCGGGAGGGGCAGATACGCAGTATTTT	CASSPELAGGADTQYF
TRBJ1-5	-	-	TRBV11-2	13	TGTGCCAGCAGCTTATTCTATAATCAGCCCCAGCATTTT	CASSLFYNQPQHF
TRBJ1-2	-	-	TRBV6-5	14	TGTGCCAGCAGTTACACCGGGCCCGGCTATGGCTACACCTTC	CASSYTGPGYGYTF
TRBJ2-1	-	-	TRBV6-6	12	TGTGCCAGCAAGGGAGGGGGCAGTGAGCAGTTCTTC	CASKGGGSEQFF